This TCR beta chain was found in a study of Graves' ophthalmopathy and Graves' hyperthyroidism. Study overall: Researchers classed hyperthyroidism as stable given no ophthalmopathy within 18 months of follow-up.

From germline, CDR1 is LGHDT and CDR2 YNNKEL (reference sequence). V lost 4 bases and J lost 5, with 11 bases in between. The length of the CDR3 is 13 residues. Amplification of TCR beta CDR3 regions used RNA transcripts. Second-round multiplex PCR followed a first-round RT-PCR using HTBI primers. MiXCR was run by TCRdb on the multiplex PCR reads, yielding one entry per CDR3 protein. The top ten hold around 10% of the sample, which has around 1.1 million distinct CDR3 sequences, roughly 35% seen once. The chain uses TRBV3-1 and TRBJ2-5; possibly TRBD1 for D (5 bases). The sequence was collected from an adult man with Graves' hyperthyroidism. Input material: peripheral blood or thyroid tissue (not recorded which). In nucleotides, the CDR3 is TGTGCCAGCAGCCCCCACCACAGGGAGACCCAGTACTTC. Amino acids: CASSPHHRETQYF.